This TCR beta chain was recovered during a study of cytomegalovirus exposure and HLA in healthy donors. 60 Vbeta and 13 Jbeta primers were used in PCR. In the study's own analysis: As a later analysis found, there were 78 million or so unique TCR beta chains, of which roughly 11 million were shared. The data were produced by immunoSEQ multiplex PCR, yet TCRdb's version contains in-frame clones alone and is incomplete. V, J and clone size are taken as reported in that table, and D and trimming were inferred from the DNA itself. The sample holds 120,000 or so clones, roughly 86% seen once. On this clone: Its antigen remains unidentified.

In germline, CDR1 is LNHDA, CDR2 SQIVND (reference sequence). The CDR3 is 14 amino acids. V dropped 6 bases and J dropped 1 base, with 12 bases sitting between them. Study-wide results and limits: Data from an earlier analysis indicated that most TCR beta V segments were productive either about 87% or about 30% of the time. Most CMV-associated TCR beta chains were later found to appear HLA-restricted.

The genes are TRBV19 and TRBJ1-1, with D tentatively TRBD1 (6 bases). This clonotype was sampled from a man aged 35 to 55 in good health and CMV-seronegative. Sequenced input: PBMCs. This CDR3 reads CASSPGHPNTEAFF. CDR3 DNA sequence: TGTGCCAGTAGCCCGGGACATCCGAACACTGAAGCTTTCTTT.